This record covers a single T cell receptor beta chain. What it binds is not known. These data belong to a study of cytomegalovirus exposure and HLA in healthy donors. The wider study: Genotyping showed 75% to 90% of roughly 390 donors falling in the Caucasian-associated ancestry cluster.

V dropped 5 bases and J dropped 2 bases, with 10 bases sitting between them. Germline V lookup: CDR1 PRHDT, CDR2 FYEKMQ (reference sequence). CDR3 length: 13 amino acids. Study-wide results and caveats: As a later analysis showed, several of the most significant clusters appeared to be linked to common viral pathogens.

The PCR ran on 60 Vbeta and 13 Jbeta primers. TCRdb keeps only in-frame clones here, not all; method: immunoSEQ multiplex PCR. The table includes tens of thousands of clones, about 79% detected once. This sequence was found in a woman aged 18 to 35 in good health and CMV-seronegative. The chain carries TRBV13 and TRBJ2-7; tentative D call: TRBD1 (5 bases). Specimen: PBMCs. CDR3 sequence: CASSPDRPYEQYF. In DNA, the CDR3 is TGTGCCAGCAGCCCCGACAGACCCTACGAGCAGTACTTC.